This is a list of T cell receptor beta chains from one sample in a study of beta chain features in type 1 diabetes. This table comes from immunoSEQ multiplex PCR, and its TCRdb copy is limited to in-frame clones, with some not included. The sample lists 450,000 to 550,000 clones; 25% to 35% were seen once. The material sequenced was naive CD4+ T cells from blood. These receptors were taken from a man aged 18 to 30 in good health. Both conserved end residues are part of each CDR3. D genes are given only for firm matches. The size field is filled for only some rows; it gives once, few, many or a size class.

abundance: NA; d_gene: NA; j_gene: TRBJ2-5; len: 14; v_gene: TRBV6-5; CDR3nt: TGTGCCAGCAGCCCTGGGGGCTGGGGGGAGACCCAGTACTTC; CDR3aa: CASSPGGWGETQYF
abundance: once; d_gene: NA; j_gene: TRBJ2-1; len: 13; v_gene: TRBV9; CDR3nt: TGTGCCAGCAGCGTAGGGGGTCGCGATGAGCAGTTCTTC; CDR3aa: CASSVGGRDEQFF
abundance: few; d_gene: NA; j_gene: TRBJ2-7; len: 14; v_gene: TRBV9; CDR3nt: TGTGCCAGCAGCGCGGAACGGGACTCGTACGAGCAGTACTTC; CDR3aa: CASSAERDSYEQYF
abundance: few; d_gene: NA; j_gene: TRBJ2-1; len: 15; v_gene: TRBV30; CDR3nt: TGTGCCTGGAGTGAACGGCGGGCCCTCGGCAATGAGCAGTTCTTC; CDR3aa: CAWSERRALGNEQFF
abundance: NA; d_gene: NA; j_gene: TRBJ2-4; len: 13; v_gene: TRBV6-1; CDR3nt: TGTGCCAGCAGTGACAGAGCCAAAAACATTCAGTACTTC; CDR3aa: CASSDRAKNIQYF
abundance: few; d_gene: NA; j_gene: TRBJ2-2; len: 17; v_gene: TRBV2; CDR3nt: TGTGCCAGCAGAACGCCCCCGGGGCGGATGAACACCGGGGAGCTGTTTTTT; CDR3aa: CASRTPPGRMNTGELFF
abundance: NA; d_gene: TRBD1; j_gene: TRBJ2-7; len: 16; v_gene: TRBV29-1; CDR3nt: TGCAGCGTTGAAGAGGGGAAGACAGGGAGCTCCTACGAGCAGTACTTC; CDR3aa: CSVEEGKTGSSYEQYF
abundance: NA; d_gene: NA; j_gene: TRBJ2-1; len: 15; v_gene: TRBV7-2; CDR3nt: TGTGCCAGCAGCTCCGAGACTAGGAGGTTACATGAGCAGTTCTTC; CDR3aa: CASSSETRRLHEQFF
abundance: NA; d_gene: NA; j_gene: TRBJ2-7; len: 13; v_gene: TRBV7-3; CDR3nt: TGTGCCAGCAGCTCCGGAGCAGGCTACGAGCAGTACTTC; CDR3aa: CASSSGAGYEQYF
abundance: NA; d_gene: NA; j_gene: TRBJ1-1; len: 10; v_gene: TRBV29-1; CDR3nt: TGCAGCGTGTTTAACACTGAAGCTTTCTTT; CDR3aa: CSVFNTEAFF
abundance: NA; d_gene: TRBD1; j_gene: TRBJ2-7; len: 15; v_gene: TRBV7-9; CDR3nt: TGTGCCAGCAGCTTACTACAGGGGCCAACCTACGAGCAGTACTTC; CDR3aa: CASSLLQGPTYEQYF
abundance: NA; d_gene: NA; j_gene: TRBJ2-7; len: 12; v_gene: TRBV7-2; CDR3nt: TGTGCCAGCAGCTTAAGCACCTACGAGCAGTACTTC; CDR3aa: CASSLSTYEQYF
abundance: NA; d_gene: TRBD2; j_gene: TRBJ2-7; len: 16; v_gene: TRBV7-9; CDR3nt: TGTGCCAGCAGCTTAGTAGGTAGCGGGAGAGCCTACGAGCAGTACTTC; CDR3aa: CASSLVGSGRAYEQYF
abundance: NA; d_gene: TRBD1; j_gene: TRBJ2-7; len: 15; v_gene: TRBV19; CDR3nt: TGTGCCAGTAGTATCCGGACAGGGTGGTCCTACGAGCAGTACTTC; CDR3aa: CASSIRTGWSYEQYF
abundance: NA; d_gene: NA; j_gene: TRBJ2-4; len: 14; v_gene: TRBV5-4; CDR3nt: TGTGCCAGCAGCTTGGTAGGGACCCAAAACATTCAGTACTTC; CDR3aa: CASSLVGTQNIQYF
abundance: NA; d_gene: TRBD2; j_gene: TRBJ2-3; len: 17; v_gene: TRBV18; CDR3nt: TGTGCCAGCTCACCACTGAGTAGCGGGATAGGCACAGATACGCAGTATTTT; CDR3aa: CASSPLSSGIGTDTQYF
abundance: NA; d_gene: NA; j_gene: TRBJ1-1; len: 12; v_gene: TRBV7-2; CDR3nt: TGTGCCAGCAGCGTCCTGAACACTGAAGCTTTCTTT; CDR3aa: CASSVLNTEAFF
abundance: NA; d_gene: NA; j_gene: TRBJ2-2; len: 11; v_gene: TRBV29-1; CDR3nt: TGCAGCGTTCGGGTGGGCGGGGAGCTGTTTTTT; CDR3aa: CSVRVGGELFF
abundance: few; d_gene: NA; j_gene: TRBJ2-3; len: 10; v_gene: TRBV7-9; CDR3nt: TGTGCCAGCAGCACCGATACGCAGTATTTT; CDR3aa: CASSTDTQYF
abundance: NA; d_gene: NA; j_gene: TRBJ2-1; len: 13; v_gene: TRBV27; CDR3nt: TGTGCCAGCGGAGGGCGGCGGGTGGATGAGCAGTTCTTC; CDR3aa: CASGGRRVDEQFF
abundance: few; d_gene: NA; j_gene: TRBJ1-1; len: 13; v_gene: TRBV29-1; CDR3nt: TGCAGCGTTGGTCGACAGTTGAGCCCTGAAGCTTTCTTT; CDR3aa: CSVGRQLSPEAFF
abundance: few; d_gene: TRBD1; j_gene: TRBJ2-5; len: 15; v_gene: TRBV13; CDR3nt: TGTGCCAGCAGCTACAGGGGTCCGTTAGGGGAGACCCAGTACTTC; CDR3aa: CASSYRGPLGETQYF
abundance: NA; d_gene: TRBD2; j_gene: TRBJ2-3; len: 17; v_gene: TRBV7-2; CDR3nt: TGTGCCAGCAGCTTACGTACTAGCGGGAGGTTAACAGATACGCAGTATTTT; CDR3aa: CASSLRTSGRLTDTQYF
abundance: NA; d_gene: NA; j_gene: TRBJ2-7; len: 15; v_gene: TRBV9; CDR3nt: TGTGCCAGCAGCGTAGGCCCAGGGGAGGACCACGAGCAGTACTTC; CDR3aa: CASSVGPGEDHEQYF
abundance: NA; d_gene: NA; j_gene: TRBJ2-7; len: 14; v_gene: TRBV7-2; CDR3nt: TGTGCCAGCAGCCGTACACTGAGCTCCTACGAGCAGTACTTC; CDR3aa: CASSRTLSSYEQYF
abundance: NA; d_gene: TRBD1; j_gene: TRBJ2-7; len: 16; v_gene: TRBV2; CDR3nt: TGTGCCAGCACAACGCAGGACAGGGCGCGGATTTCCGAGCAGTACTTC; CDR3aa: CASTTQDRARISEQYF
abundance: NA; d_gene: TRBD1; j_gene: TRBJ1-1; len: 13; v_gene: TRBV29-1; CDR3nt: TGCAGCGCCTCACAGGGGAGGAACACTGAAGCTTTCTTT; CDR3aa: CSASQGRNTEAFF
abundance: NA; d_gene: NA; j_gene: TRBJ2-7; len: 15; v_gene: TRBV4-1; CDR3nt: TGCGCCAGCAGCCAAGCACACCGGGCCTCCTACGAGCAGTACTTC; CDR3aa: CASSQAHRASYEQYF
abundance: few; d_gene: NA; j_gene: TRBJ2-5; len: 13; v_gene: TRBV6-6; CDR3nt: TGTGCCAGCAGTTACAGAGGTAGAGAGACCCAGTACTTC; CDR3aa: CASSYRGRETQYF
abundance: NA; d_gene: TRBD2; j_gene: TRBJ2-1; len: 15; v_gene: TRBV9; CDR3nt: TGTGCCAGCAGCGTAGCTAAAGCGGGAGTGGGGGAGCAGTTCTTC; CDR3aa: CASSVAKAGVGEQFF
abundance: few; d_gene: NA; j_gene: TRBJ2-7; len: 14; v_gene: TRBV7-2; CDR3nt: TGTGCCAGCAGCTTAGACTCCCTGGCCTACGAGCAGTACTTC; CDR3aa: CASSLDSLAYEQYF
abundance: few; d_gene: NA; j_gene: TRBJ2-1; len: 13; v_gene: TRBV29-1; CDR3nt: TGCAGCGCCCGGGCAGGGTTGGAGAATGAGCAGTTCTTC; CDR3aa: CSARAGLENEQFF
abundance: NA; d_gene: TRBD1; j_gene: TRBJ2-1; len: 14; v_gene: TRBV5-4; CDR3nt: TGTGCCAGCAGCCCGACAGGGGGCCACAATGAGCAGTTCTTC; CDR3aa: CASSPTGGHNEQFF
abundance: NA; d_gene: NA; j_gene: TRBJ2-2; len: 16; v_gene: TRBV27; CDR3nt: TGTGCCAGCAGACCCTTAGTTAGGGGAAACACCGGGGAGCTGTTTTTT; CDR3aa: CASRPLVRGNTGELFF
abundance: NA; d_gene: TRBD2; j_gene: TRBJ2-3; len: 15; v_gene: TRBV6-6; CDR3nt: TGTGCCAGCCCCTTCCGCGGGAGAGGCACAGATACGCAGTATTTT; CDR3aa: CASPFRGRGTDTQYF
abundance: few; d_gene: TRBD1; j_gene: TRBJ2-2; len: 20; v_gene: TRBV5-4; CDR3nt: TGTGCCAGCAGCTTGTCGGGGACAGGGGCCGGTGGAACGAACACCGGGGAGCTGTTTTTT; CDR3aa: CASSLSGTGAGGTNTGELFF
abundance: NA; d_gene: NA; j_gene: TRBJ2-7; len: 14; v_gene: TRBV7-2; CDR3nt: TGTGCCAGCAGCTTGAGCAGGCTATCCTACGAGCAGTACTTC; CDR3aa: CASSLSRLSYEQYF
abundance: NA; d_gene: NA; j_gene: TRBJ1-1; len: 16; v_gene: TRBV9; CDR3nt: TGTGCCAGCAGCCCATACGGACCCTTAATGAACACTGAAGCTTTCTTT; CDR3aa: CASSPYGPLMNTEAFF
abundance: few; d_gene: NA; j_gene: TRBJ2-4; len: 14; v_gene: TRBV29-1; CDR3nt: TGCAGCGTTAAGGAGGGGGGCGGAGGAAACATTCAGTACTTC; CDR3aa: CSVKEGGGGNIQYF
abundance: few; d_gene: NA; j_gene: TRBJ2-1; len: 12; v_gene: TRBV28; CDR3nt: TGTGCCAGCAGTTTATTCTACAATGAGCAGTTCTTC; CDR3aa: CASSLFYNEQFF
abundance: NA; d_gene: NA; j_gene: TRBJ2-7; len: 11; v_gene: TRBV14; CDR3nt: TGTGCCAGCAGCCACCACTACGAGCAGTACTTC; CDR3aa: CASSHHYEQYF
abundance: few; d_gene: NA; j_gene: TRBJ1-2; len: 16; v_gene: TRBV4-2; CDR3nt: TGTGCCAGCAGCCAAGATTACAGGCCCGATTCGTATGGCTACACCTTC; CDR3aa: CASSQDYRPDSYGYTF
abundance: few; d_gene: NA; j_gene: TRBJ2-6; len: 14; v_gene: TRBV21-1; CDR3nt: TGTGCCAGCATCGGCATGTGTGGGGCCAACGTCCTGACTTTC; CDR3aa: CASIGMCGANVLTF
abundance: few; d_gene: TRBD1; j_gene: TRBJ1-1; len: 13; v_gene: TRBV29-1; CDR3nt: TGCAGCGTTAACAGGGGAATGAACACTGAAGCTTTCTTT; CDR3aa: CSVNRGMNTEAFF
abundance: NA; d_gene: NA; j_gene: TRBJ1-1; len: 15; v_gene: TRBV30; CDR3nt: TGTGCCTGGAGTGTACGTAGAGGGTTGAACACTGAAGCTTTCTTT; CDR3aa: CAWSVRRGLNTEAFF